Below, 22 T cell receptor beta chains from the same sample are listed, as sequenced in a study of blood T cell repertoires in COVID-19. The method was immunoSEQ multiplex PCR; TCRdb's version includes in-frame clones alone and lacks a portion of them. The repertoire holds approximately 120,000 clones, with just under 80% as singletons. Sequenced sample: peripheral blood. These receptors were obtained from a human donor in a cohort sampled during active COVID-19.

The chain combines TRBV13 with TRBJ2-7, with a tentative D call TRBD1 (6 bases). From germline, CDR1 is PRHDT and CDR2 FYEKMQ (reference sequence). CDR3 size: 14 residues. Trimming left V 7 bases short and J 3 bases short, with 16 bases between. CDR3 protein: CASTLRDNYYEQYF. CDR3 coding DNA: TGTGCCAGCACCCTCCGGGACAACTACTACGAGCAGTACTTC.

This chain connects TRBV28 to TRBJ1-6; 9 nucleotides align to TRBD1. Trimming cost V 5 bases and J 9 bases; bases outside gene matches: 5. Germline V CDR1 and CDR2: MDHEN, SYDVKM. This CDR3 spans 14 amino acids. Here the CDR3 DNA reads TGTGCCAGCAGTATACAGGGGGCGGCTTCACCCCTCCACTTT. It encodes CASSIQGAASPLHF.

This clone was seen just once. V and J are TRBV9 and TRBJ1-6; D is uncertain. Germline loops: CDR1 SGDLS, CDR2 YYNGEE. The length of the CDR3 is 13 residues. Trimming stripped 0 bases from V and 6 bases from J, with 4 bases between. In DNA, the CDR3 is TGTGCCAGCAGCGTAGGCAGTAATTCACCCCTCCACTTT. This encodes CASSVGSNSPLHF.

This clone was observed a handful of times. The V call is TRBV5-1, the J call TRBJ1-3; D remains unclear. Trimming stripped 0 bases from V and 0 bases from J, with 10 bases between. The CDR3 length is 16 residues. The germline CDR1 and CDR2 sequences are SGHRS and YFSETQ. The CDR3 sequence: CASSLAGIYSGNTIYF. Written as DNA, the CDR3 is TGCGCCAGCAGCTTGGCCGGGATTTACTCTGGAAACACCATATATTTT.

The chain's CDR3 is CASRTQGTEAFF. The CDR3 DNA reads as TGTGCCAGCAGGACACAGGGGACTGAAGCTTTCTTT. The chain joins TRBV28 to TRBJ1-1, with TRBD1 matching over 7 bases. The CDR3 runs to 12 residues. Trimming took 6 bases from V and 5 from J; bases not matched to a gene: 3. Germline values: CDR1 MDHEN, CDR2 SYDVKM. Supplemented by reference TRBV28 and TRBJ1-1, the full variable domain reads DVKVTQSSRYLVKRTGEKVFLECVQDMDHENMFWYRQDPGLGLRLIYFSYDVKMKEKGDIPEGYSVSREKKERFSLILESASTNQTSMYLCASRTQGTEAFFGQGTRLTVV.

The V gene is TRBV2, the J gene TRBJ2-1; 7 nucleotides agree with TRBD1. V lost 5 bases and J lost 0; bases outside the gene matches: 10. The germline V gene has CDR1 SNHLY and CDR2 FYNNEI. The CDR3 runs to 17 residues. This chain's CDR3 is CASSKGLDRSSYNEQFF. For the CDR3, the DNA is TGTGCCAGCAGTAAAGGTCTGGACAGGTCCTCCTACAATGAGCAGTTCTTC. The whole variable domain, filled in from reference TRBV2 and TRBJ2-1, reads EPEVTQTPSHQVTQMGQEVILRCVPISNHLYFYWYRQILGQKVEFLVSFYNNEISEKSEIFDDQFSVERPDGSNFTLKIRSTKLEDSAMYFCASSKGLDRSSYNEQFFGPGTRLTVL.

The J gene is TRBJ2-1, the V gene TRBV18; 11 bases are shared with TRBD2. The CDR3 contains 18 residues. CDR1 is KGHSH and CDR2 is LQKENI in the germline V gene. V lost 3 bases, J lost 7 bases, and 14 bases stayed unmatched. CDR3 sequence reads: CASSPGISGRAGVNEQFF. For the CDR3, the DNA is TGTGCCAGCTCACCCGGTATTAGCGGGAGGGCCGGGGTAAATGAGCAGTTCTTC. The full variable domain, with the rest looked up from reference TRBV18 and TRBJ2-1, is NAGVMQNPRHLVRRRGQEARLRCSPMKGHSHVYWYRQLPEEGLKFMVYLQKENIIDESGMPKERFSAEFPKEGPSILRIQQVVRGDSAAYFCASSPGISGRAGVNEQFFGPGTRLTVL.

The CDR3 loop is CASSPLSVRETQYF. The CDR3 region has the DNA TGTGCCAGCTCACCCTTATCTGTCCGGGAGACCCAGTACTTC. The genes are TRBV18 and TRBJ2-5; D unresolved. Germline V gives CDR1 KGHSH, CDR2 LQKENI. The CDR3 is made up of 14 amino acids. Trimming shortened V by 3 bases and J by 5 bases, and 13 bases separated the two germline ends.

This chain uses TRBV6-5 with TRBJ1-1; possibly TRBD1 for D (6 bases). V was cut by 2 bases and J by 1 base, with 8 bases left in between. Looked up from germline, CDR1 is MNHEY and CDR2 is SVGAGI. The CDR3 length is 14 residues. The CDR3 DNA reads TGTGCCAGCAGTTACAAGGGGGAGAACACTGAAGCTTTCTTT. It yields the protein CASSYKGENTEAFF.

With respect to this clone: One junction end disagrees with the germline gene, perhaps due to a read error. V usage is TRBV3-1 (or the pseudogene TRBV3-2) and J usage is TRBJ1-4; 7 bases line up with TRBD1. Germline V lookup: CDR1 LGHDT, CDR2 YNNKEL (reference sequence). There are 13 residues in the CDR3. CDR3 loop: CASSQDPGQRLVF. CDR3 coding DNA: TGTGCCAGCAGCCAAGACCCGGGACAGAGGTTAGTTTTT.

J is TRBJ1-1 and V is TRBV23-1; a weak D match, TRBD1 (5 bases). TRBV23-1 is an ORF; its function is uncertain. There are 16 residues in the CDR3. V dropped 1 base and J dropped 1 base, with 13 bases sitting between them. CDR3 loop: CASSQLPGRGNTEAFF. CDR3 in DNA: TGCGCCAGCAGTCAATTGCCAGGGCGGGGGAACACTGAAGCTTTCTTT.

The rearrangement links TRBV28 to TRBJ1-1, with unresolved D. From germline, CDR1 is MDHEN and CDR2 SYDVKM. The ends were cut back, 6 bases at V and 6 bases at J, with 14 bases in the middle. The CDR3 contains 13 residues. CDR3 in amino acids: CASRLLQVPEAFF. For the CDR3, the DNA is TGTGCCAGCAGACTGCTTCAGGTCCCTGAAGCTTTCTTT.

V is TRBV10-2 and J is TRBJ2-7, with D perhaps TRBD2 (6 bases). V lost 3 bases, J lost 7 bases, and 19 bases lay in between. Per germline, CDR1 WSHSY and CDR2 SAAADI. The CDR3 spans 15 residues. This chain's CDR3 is CASSEPARETREQYF. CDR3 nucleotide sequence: TGCGCCAGCAGTGAACCCGCCCGGGAGACAAGGGAGCAGTACTTC.

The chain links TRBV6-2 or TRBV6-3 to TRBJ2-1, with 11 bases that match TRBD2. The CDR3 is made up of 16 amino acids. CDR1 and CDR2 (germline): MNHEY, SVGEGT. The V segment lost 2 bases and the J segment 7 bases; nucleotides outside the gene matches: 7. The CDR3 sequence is CASSYKGTSGRNEQFF. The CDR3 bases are TGTGCCAGCAGTTACAAAGGGACTAGCGGAAGAAATGAGCAGTTCTTC.

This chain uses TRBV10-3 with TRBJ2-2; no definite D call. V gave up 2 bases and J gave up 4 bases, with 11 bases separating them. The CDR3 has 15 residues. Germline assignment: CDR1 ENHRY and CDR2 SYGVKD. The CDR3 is CAISEPPRVTGELFF. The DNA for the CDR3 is TGTGCCATCAGTGAGCCCCCGCGCGTCACCGGGGAGCTGTTTTTT.

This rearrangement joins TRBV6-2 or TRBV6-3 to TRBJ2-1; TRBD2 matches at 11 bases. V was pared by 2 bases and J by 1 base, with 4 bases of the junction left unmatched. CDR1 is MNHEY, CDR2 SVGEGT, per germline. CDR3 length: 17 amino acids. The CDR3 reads CASSYRIAGGSYNEQFF. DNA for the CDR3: TGTGCCAGCAGTTACCGGATAGCGGGAGGGTCCTACAATGAGCAGTTCTTC.

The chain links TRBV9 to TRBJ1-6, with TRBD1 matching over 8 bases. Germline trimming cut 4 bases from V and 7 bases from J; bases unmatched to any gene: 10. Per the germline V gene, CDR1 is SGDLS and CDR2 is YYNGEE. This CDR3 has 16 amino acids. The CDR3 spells CASSPDLTGVNSPLHF. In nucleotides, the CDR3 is TGTGCCAGCAGCCCAGACCTGACAGGGGTGAATTCACCCCTCCACTTT. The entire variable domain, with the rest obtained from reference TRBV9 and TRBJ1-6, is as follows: DSGVTQTPKHLITATGQRVTLRCSPRSGDLSVYWYQQSLDQGLQFLIQYYNGEERAKGNILERFSAQQFPDLHSELNLSSLELGDSALYFCASSPDLTGVNSPLHFGNGTRLTVT.

The CDR3 DNA follows: TGCGCCAGCAGCGCGGGCCACCAGGAAAAACTGTTTTTT. Residues: CASSAGHQEKLFF. The chain combines TRBV5-1 with TRBJ1-4; D is undetermined. This CDR3 is built from 13 residues. Germline CDR1 is SGHRS and CDR2 is YFSETQ. Deletions cut 4 bases from V and 8 bases from J, with 12 bases between.

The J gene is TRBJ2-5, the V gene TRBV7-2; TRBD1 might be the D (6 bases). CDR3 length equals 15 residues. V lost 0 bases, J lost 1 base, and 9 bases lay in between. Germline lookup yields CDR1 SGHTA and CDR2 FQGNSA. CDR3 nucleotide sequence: TGTGCCAGCAGCTTAGCCAACAGGGTCCAAGAGACCCAGTACTTC. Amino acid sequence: CASSLANRVQETQYF.

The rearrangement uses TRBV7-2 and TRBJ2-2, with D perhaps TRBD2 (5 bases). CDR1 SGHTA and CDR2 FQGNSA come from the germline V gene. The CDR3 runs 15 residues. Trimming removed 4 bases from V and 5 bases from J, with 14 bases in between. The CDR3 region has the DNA TGTGCCAGCAGCTCGGTTAGGTGGAGGACCGGGGAGCTGTTTTTT. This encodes CASSSVRWRTGELFF.

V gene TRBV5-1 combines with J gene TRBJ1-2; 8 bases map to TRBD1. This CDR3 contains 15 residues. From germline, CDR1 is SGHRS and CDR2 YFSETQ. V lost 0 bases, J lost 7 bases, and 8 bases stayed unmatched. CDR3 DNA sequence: TGCGCCAGCAGCTTGGATACAGGGGGTCGGGGTGGCTACACCTTC. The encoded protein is CASSLDTGGRGGYTF.

The CDR3, as DNA: TGTGCCAGCAGCTTGCGGTCGGGACTAATTGGAGAGACCCAGTACTTC. This codes for CASSLRSGLIGETQYF. This chain links TRBV5-4 with TRBJ2-5, with TRBD2 identical over 7 bases. This CDR3 contains 16 residues. Germline CDR1 SGHNT, CDR2 YYREEE (reference sequence). The V and J ends lost 1 base and 4 bases, in that order; junction bases with no gene match: 10.